The rows below give T cell receptor beta chains drawn from one sample of a study of shared clonotypes between healthy human individuals. This table comes from immunoSEQ multiplex PCR, and its TCRdb copy is limited to in-frame clones, with some not included. The repertoire includes around 700,000 clones, roughly 73% of them detected once, and about 1.8% sits in the top ten. The specimen sequenced was memory CD4+ T cells sorted from blood. These receptors all come from a young woman in good health. The CDR3 runs from the conserved cysteine through the conserved F or W. The D gene is left open where the match is weak. Clone size is given for some rows only: seen once, a few or many times, or a class if the clone is expanded.

>TRBV2|TRBJ2-1|TRBD2|.
CASSGLAANEQFF
TGTGCCAGCAGTGGCCTAGCGGCGAATGAGCAGTTCTTC
>TRBV7-3|TRBJ1-1|.|.
CASSLQDGKAFF
TGTGCCAGCAGCTTACAGGATGGGAAAGCTTTCTTT
>TRBV30|TRBJ2-3|.|.
CAWGRWSDTQYF
TGTGCCTGGGGGCGTTGGTCAGATACGCAGTATTTT
>TRBV6-1|TRBJ2-5|.|.
CASSGIRVIGETQYF
TGTGCCAGCAGTGGAATTAGGGTTATTGGGGAGACCCAGTACTTC
>TRBV2|TRBJ1-2|TRBD1|.
CASLPGQGVVGYTF
TGTGCCAGCTTACCGGGACAGGGGGTAGTTGGCTACACCTTC
>TRBV6-1|TRBJ1-5|TRBD1|.
CASTFGQGHNQPQHF
TGTGCCAGCACCTTTGGACAGGGGCACAATCAGCCCCAGCATTTT
>TRBV4-1|TRBJ1-5|.|.
CASSQAMLAVQPQHF
TGCGCCAGCAGCCAAGCGATGTTGGCGGTTCAGCCCCAGCATTTT
>TRBV7-2|TRBJ1-1|TRBD1|few
CASSSQGAPLAEAFF
TGTGCCAGCAGCTCACAGGGGGCCCCTCTCGCTGAAGCTTTCTTT
>TRBV6-4|TRBJ2-1|.|many
CASSDYADSAHNEQFF
TGTGCCAGCAGTGACTATGCTGACAGCGCGCACAATGAGCAGTTCTTC
>TRBV7-6|TRBJ2-7|TRBD2|few
CASSSTSGPYEQYF
TGTGCCAGCAGCTCGACTAGCGGCCCCTACGAGCAGTACTTC
>TRBV14|TRBJ2-2|.|once
CASSQVQGTDGELFF
TGTGCCAGCAGCCAAGTACAGGGAACGGACGGGGAGCTGTTTTTT
>TRBV18|TRBJ1-1|.|.
CASSPVTANTEAFF
TGTGCCAGCTCACCAGTTACAGCGAACACTGAAGCTTTCTTT
>TRBV4-1|TRBJ2-2|TRBD1|.
CASSQRQGAENTGELFF
TGCGCCAGCAGCCAACGACAGGGGGCTGAGAACACCGGGGAGCTGTTTTTT
>TRBV5-4|TRBJ2-4|.|.
CASSGDVGAGKNIQYF
TGTGCCAGCAGCGGCGACGTGGGCGCGGGCAAAAACATTCAGTACTTC
>TRBV6-6|TRBJ1-2|TRBD1|.
CASSYYGTGFGYTF
TGTGCCAGCAGTTATTACGGGACAGGGTTTGGATACACCTTC
>TRBV30|TRBJ2-1|TRBD1|.
CAWSIHRGGSYNEQFF
TGTGCCTGGAGTATCCACAGGGGTGGATCCTACAATGAGCAGTTCTTC
>TRBV27|TRBJ2-3|TRBD2|.
CASSSPPGLAGEFRTDTQYF
TGTGCCAGCAGTTCCCCTCCCGGACTAGCGGGAGAGTTTAGAACAGATACGCAGTATTTT
>TRBV6-1|TRBJ1-1|.|once
CASIENGNEAFF
TGTGCCAGCATCGAAAATGGTAATGAAGCTTTCTTT
>TRBV5-4|TRBJ2-5|.|.
CASSLSAEETQYF
TGTGCCAGCAGCCTATCCGCAGAAGAGACCCAGTACTTC
>TRBV19|TRBJ1-2|TRBD1|.
CASRSRTGRYGYTF
TGTGCCAGTCGATCCAGGACAGGGAGGTATGGCTACACCTTC
>TRBV9|TRBJ2-7|.|.
CASSRDNTYEQYF
TGTGCCAGCTCCCGGGACAACACCTACGAGCAGTACTTC
>TRBV29-1|TRBJ2-7|.|.
CSVEGEPAYEQYF
TGCAGCGTTGAGGGGGAGCCCGCTTACGAGCAGTACTTC
>TRBV9|TRBJ2-3|TRBD2|.
CASSVGSGRAGGDTQYF
TGTGCCAGCAGCGTAGGTAGCGGGAGGGCCGGAGGAGATACGCAGTATTTT
>TRBV13|TRBJ2-3|.|.
CASSLQNLRPQYF
TGTGCCAGCAGCTTACAGAATCTGAGACCTCAGTATTTT
>TRBV10-3|TRBJ2-7|TRBD1|.
CAIGTVGDEQYF
TGTGCCATCGGGACAGTCGGAGACGAGCAGTACTTC
>TRBV6-5|TRBJ2-1|.|.
CASSYSSVGLYNEQFF
TGTGCCAGCAGTTACTCGAGTGTCGGACTTTACAATGAGCAGTTCTTC
>TRBV7-9|TRBJ2-4|.|.
CASRGEGNIQYF
TGTGCCAGCAGGGGAGAGGGGAACATTCAGTACTTC
>TRBV7-9|TRBJ2-1|TRBD2|.
CASSLGLAGFSYNEQFF
TGTGCCAGCAGCTTAGGACTAGCGGGGTTCTCCTACAATGAGCAGTTCTTC
>TRBV28|TRBJ2-1|.|.
CASSLVPGEREQFF
TGTGCCAGCAGTTTGGTCCCGGGAGAACGAGAGCAGTTCTTC
>TRBV30|TRBJ1-5|.|once
CAWSVRDNQPQHF
TGTGCCTGGAGTGTTAGGGATAATCAGCCCCAGCATTTT
>TRBV27|TRBJ1-1|TRBD1|.
CASRTGMNTEAFF
TGTGCCAGCAGGACAGGGATGAACACTGAAGCTTTCTTT
>TRBV5-1|TRBJ1-1|.|once
CASSSILGVGTEAFF
TGCGCCAGCAGCTCAATTCTCGGGGTCGGCACTGAAGCTTTCTTT
>TRBV19|TRBJ2-5|.|.
CASSILGVGTQETQYF
TGTGCCAGTAGTATTTTAGGGGTTGGGACACAAGAGACCCAGTACTTC
>TRBV4-1|TRBJ1-2|.|.
CASSQVFQGVYGYTF
TGCGCCAGCAGCCAAGTCTTTCAGGGCGTCTATGGCTACACCTTC
>TRBV18|TRBJ2-5|.|.
CASSPQQGGETQYF
TGTGCCAGCTCACCACAACAGGGTGGAGAGACCCAGTACTTC
>TRBV6-1|TRBJ1-5|.|.
CASSDWGDQPQHF
TGTGCCAGCAGTGACTGGGGGGATCAGCCCCAGCATTTT
>TRBV29-1|TRBJ1-3|.|.
CSVIGPGGNTIYF
TGCAGCGTTATAGGTCCCGGTGGAAACACCATATATTTT
>TRBV30|TRBJ2-6|.|once
CAWSVARAGANVLTF
TGTGCCTGGAGTGTAGCCCGAGCTGGGGCCAACGTCCTGACTTTC
>TRBV7-9|TRBJ2-1|.|.
CASSLARGSNSYNEQFF
TGTGCCAGCAGCTTAGCGCGAGGGAGCAACTCCTACAATGAGCAGTTCTTC
>TRBV4-2|TRBJ2-7|TRBD2|few
CASSQEGLAGSYEQYF
TGTGCCAGCAGCCAAGAGGGGTTAGCGGGATCCTACGAGCAGTACTTC
>TRBV2|TRBJ2-3|.|few
CASSRLPGAPDTQYF
TGTGCCAGCAGTCGACTCCCCGGGGCTCCAGATACGCAGTATTTT
>TRBV25-1|TRBJ1-5|.|.
CASSDHFRQLYSNQPQHF
TGTGCCAGCAGTGACCACTTCCGACAGTTATATAGCAATCAGCCCCAGCATTTT
>TRBV28|TRBJ2-2|TRBD2|.
CASSPRGGVTGELFF
TGTGCCAGCAGTCCCCGGGGGGGGGTCACCGGGGAGCTGTTTTTT